The clone carrying this T cell receptor (beta chain) came up a few times. The antigen remains unidentified. The data were obtained in a study of cytomegalovirus exposure and HLA in healthy donors. As for the donors, each was a healthy bone marrow donor. The V gene end was trimmed by 8 bases and the J gene end by 4 bases; junction bases not matched to a gene: 4. The CDR3 totals 13 residues. The germline V gene has CDR1 SNHLY and CDR2 FYNNEI. It was with 60 Vbeta and 13 Jbeta primers that the PCR ran. Per the original methods: About 10 million of tens of millions of unique TCR beta chains were shared, per a later count. Using immunoSEQ multiplex PCR, the repertoire was profiled, and TCRdb retains in-frame clones only, with some absent. V, J and clone size derive from that table, while D and trimming were established from the DNA sequence. The table has about 140,000 clones, 73% seen once. Study-wide points: Reported results showed that the classifier diagnosed cytomegalovirus status with high specificity and sensitivity. A link between a missense DCLRE1C variant and TCR beta V- and J-gene trimming emerged from a later analysis.

The source is a human donor in good health. J is TRBJ2-5 and V is TRBV2, with 10 bases aligning to TRBD1. The source material was PBMCs. This CDR3 reads CASPTGGRETQYF. CDR3 in DNA: TGTGCCAGCCCGACAGGGGGCCGAGAGACCCAGTACTTC. The variable domain in full, completed from reference TRBV2 and TRBJ2-5, reads EPEVTQTPSHQVTQMGQEVILRCVPISNHLYFYWYRQILGQKVEFLVSFYNNEISEKSEIFDDQFSVERPDGSNFTLKIRSTKLEDSAMYFCASPTGGRETQYFGPGTRLLVL.